The entry that follows covers one T cell receptor beta chain sequence. The cDNA for TCR beta came from 5'RACE template switching with UMIs. For each CDR3 protein, TCRdb gives one entry from its re-call of the 5' RACE reads, without DNA. The table counts about 150,000 distinct CDR3 sequences; around a third lies in the top ten. Germline CDR1 and CDR2: KGHDR and SFDVKD. CDR3 length equals 13 residues. This sample was taken from a study of T cells expressing NK-cell markers. Background on the study: Researchers got TCR beta repertoires out of sorted CD3+CD56+NKG2C+, CD3+CD56+NKG2C- and CD3+CD56-NKG2C+ T cells.

The sequenced sample was blood T cells: a sorted CD56 or NKG2C T cell subset, CD4+ or CD8+ T cells, or bulk PBMC T cells (not recorded which). The chain links TRBV24-1 to TRBJ2-2. The origin of this receptor is a woman aged 50 to 60 in good health. The CDR3 protein is CATSDTNTGELFF.